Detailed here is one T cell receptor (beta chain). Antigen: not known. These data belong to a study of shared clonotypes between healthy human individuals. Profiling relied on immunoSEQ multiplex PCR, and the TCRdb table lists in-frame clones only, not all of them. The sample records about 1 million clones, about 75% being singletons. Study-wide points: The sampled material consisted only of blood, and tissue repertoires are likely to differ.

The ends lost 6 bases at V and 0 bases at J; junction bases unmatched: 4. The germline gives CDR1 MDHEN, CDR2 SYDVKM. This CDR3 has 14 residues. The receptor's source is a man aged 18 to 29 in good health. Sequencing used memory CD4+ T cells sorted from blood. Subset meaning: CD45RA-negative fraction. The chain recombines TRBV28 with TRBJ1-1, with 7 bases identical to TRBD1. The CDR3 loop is CASRSTGLNTEAFF. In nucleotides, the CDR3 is TGTGCCAGCAGATCGACAGGGCTGAACACTGAAGCTTTCTTT.